This T cell receptor (beta chain) was recorded in a study of shared clonotypes between healthy human individuals. Study outcomes and limitations: It was observed that roughly 5.4% of naive CD4 clonotypes were shared across several donors.

To note about this clone: Its antigen is undetermined.

CD45RO-negative, CCR7-selected cells formed the naive CD8 fraction, which excluded terminally differentiated effector memory CD45RA+ cells. Assay runs were performed at deep level. Here immunoSEQ multiplex PCR was the method, and the copy in TCRdb shows in-frame clones only, minus some. The sample contains over 800,000 clones, 80% to 95% of which appear only once. The germline V and J ends were trimmed by 7 bases and 0 bases, with 13 bases remaining between them. The CDR3 has 14 amino acids. CDR1 and CDR2 (germline): SQVTM, ANQGSEA. V usage is TRBV29-1 and J usage is TRBJ1-3; D may be TRBD1 (6 bases). The clonotype originates from a young man in good health. The sequenced material came from naive CD8+ T cells sorted from blood. The CDR3 is CSAQGGDSGNTIYF. The DNA for the CDR3 is TGCAGCGCCCAAGGGGGGGACTCTGGAAACACCATATATTTT.